This T cell receptor (beta chain) was identified in a study of blood T cell repertoires in COVID-19. Study information: Acute and convalescent COVID-19 samples came from the United States, Italy and Spain. T cells, B-cell-depleted T cells, or PBMCs supplied cDNA or gDNA.

In the original workflow: Using reference gene primer amplification, nucleated cell counts were estimated. Profiled with immunoSEQ multiplex PCR; TCRdb holds only in-frame clones, not every one. From that table come the V and J calls and clone size; the DNA was used to work out D and trimming. The repertoire consists of over 250,000 clones, with 88% occurring once and the leading ten covering 0.65% to 0.9%. CDR1 is SGHRS, CDR2 YFSETQ, per germline. V dropped 9 bases and J dropped 6 bases, with 13 bases sitting between them. CDR3 length: 12 residues. The source is a woman aged 25 to 45 with acute or convalescent COVID-19. J is TRBJ2-1 and V is TRBV5-1; tentatively, D is TRBD2 (7 bases). Sequencing used peripheral blood. CDR3 DNA sequence: TGCGCCACCACAGGGAGGGCCAATGAGCAGTTCTTC. This sequence encodes CATTGRANEQFF.